The 26 T cell receptor beta chains below were found in one sample sequenced in a study of shared clonotypes between healthy human individuals. Libraries were prepared by immunoSEQ multiplex PCR; TCRdb keeps only in-frame clonotypes and omits some of them. This table has around 2,000,000 clones, less than 95% appearing once. It was CD45RO-negative cells, positively selected for CCR7, that made up naive CD8 cells, with terminally differentiated effector memory CD45RA+ cells excluded. Sequencing was done on a sample of naive CD8+ T cells sorted from blood. Source of these receptors: a man aged 18 to 29 in good health.

This chain uses TRBV7-3 with TRBJ2-7; D is unresolved. V was shortened by 1 base and J by 5 bases, with 9 bases between the two germline ends. The germline gives CDR1 SGHTA, CDR2 FQGTGA. CDR3 size: 13 residues. The CDR3 is CASSLIEGNEQYF. The CDR3 DNA follows: TGTGCCAGCAGCTTAATTGAAGGGAACGAGCAGTACTTC.

The genes are TRBV4-2 and TRBJ2-2; 11 bases line up with TRBD2. The CDR3 contains 18 residues. The germline V gene encodes CDR1 LGHNA and CDR2 YNFKEQ. Losses at the gene ends were 0 bases for V and 5 bases for J; bases not matched to a gene: 8. The CDR3 DNA sequence: TGTGCCAGCAGCCAAGATGTGCTAGCGGGGGGCGATACCGGGGAGCTGTTTTTT. Translation gives CASSQDVLAGGDTGELFF.

CDR3 sequence: CAWSEAGQYEQYF. CDR3 sequence (DNA): TGTGCCTGGAGTGAGGCGGGACAGTACGAGCAGTACTTC. The V gene is TRBV30, the J gene TRBJ2-7; the D gene is possibly TRBD1 (7 bases). This CDR3 region has 13 residues. Trimming shortened V by 1 base and J by 4 bases, and 11 bases separated the two germline ends. The V gene's germline CDR1 is GTSNPN and CDR2 SVGIG (reference sequence).

The chain links TRBV7-9 to TRBJ2-7; D remains ambiguous. V lost 4 bases to trimming and J lost 5 bases, with 15 bases between them. This CDR3 region has 14 residues. Germline lookup yields CDR1 SEHNR and CDR2 FQNEAQ (reference sequence). Here the CDR3 DNA reads TGTGCCAGCAGCTCCCGCCAAAAGCGCGACGAGCAGTACTTC. It translates to CASSSRQKRDEQYF.

The chain is built from TRBV11-2 and TRBJ2-7, with D unclear. The ends were cut back, 2 bases at V and 3 bases at J, with 5 bases in the middle. Germline loops: CDR1 SGHAT, CDR2 FQNNGV. This CDR3 is 12 amino acids long. Here the CDR3 DNA reads TGTGCCAGCAGCTTAATCGTCTACGAGCAGTACTTC. It translates to CASSLIVYEQYF.

The chain is built from TRBV2 and TRBJ2-5; 9 bases align to TRBD1. Germline CDR1 and CDR2: SNHLY and FYNNEI. The CDR3 runs to 13 residues. J gave up 5 bases and V 9 bases, and 7 bases lay outside the gene matches. The chain's CDR3 is CASGEGQGETQYF. The CDR3 DNA reads TGTGCCAGTGGAGAGGGACAGGGTGAGACCCAGTACTTC.

The chain links TRBV9 to TRBJ2-5; 7 bases map to TRBD2. The CDR3 has 15 residues. CDR1 is SGDLS and CDR2 is YYNGEE in the germline V gene. V shed 3 bases and J 2 bases; nucleotides not matched to a gene: 7. CDR3 DNA: TGTGCCAGCAGCGGAGAGGGAGGGCGGCAAGAGACCCAGTACTTC. Encoded protein: CASSGEGGRQETQYF. The whole variable domain, filled in from reference TRBV9 and TRBJ2-5, reads DSGVTQTPKHLITATGQRVTLRCSPRSGDLSVYWYQQSLDQGLQFLIQYYNGEERAKGNILERFSAQQFPDLHSELNLSSLELGDSALYFCASSGEGGRQETQYFGPGTRLLVL.

The chain uses TRBV25-1 and TRBJ1-2, with 7 bases matching TRBD1. Trimming cost V 7 bases and J 7 bases; bases outside gene matches: 9. The CDR3 spans 13 residues. Germline loops: CDR1 MGHDK, CDR2 SYGVNS. In DNA form, the CDR3 reads TGTGCCAGCATTGAGACAGGGAGTGGTGGCTACACCTTC. This encodes CASIETGSGGYTF.

The chain is built from TRBV11-2 and TRBJ2-3; possibly TRBD2 for D (6 bases). The V end was cut by 5 bases, the J end by 6 bases, with 18 bases between. In germline, CDR1 is SGHAT, CDR2 FQNNGV. This CDR3 comprises 15 residues. The CDR3 is CASSPPSAGADTQYF. CDR3 DNA sequence: TGTGCCAGCAGCCCACCTAGCGCCGGAGCGGATACGCAGTATTTT. The variable domain in full, with the rest retrieved from reference TRBV11-2 and TRBJ2-3, is EAGVAQSPRYKIIEKRQSVAFWCNPISGHATLYWYQQILGQGPKLLIQFQNNGVVDDSQLPKDRFSAERLKGVDSTLKIQPAKLEDSAVYLCASSPPSAGADTQYFGPGTRLTVL.

V gene TRBV12-5 combines with J gene TRBJ2-5; 8 nucleotides line up with TRBD2. Germline values: CDR1 LGHNT, CDR2 FRNRAP. The CDR3 is 15 residues long. Unmatched junction bases numbered 8, after V lost 6 bases and J lost 2 bases. The CDR3 reads CASGATSAEQETQYF. CDR3 bases: TGTGCTAGTGGGGCGACTAGCGCGGAACAAGAGACCCAGTACTTC.

V and J are TRBV4-1 and TRBJ1-2, with 7 bases matching TRBD1. The CDR3 loop spans 14 amino acids. Unmatched junction bases numbered 10, after V lost 5 bases and J lost 7 bases. CDR1 MGHRA and CDR2 YSYEKL come from the germline V gene. CDR3 nucleotide sequence: TGCGCCAGCAGCGAAAGGAGACAGGGCGGTGGCTACACCTTC. Its protein is CASSERRQGGGYTF.

A remark on this clone: Other DNA sequences in this specimen translate into the identical CDR3. This chain's CDR3 is CASSEVEGYEQYF. The CDR3 bases are TGTGCCAGCAGTGAAGTGGAGGGATACGAGCAGTACTTC. The V gene is TRBV6-1, the J gene TRBJ2-7; possibly TRBD2 for D (6 bases). The CDR3 consists of 13 residues. Germline CDR1 MNHNS, CDR2 SASEGT. V was clipped by 1 base and J by 4 bases, with 8 bases between them.

Details on this clone: This CDR3 is also generated by other DNA sequences in the sample. V gene TRBV5-6 combines with J gene TRBJ2-7; unclear D gene. Between the trimmed V and J ends, which lost 4 bases and 0 bases, there was a span of 5 bases. Germline lookup yields CDR1 SGHDT and CDR2 YYEEEE. There are 12 residues in the CDR3. The CDR3 spells CASSQDSYEQYF. CDR3 sequence (DNA): TGTGCCAGCAGCCAGGACTCCTACGAGCAGTACTTC. Drawing the rest from reference TRBV5-6 and TRBJ2-7, the complete variable domain is DAGVTQSPTHLIKTRGQQVTLRCSPKSGHDTVSWYQQALGQGPQFIFQYYEEEERQRGNFPDRFSGHQFPNYSSELNVNALLLGDSALYLCASSQDSYEQYFGPGTRLTVT.

The chain couples TRBV29-1 to TRBJ2-3; 9 nucleotides line up with TRBD2. The CDR3 runs 13 residues. Germline V gene data show CDR1 as SQVTM and CDR2 as ANQGSEA. The V segment lost 7 bases and the J segment 0 bases; nucleotides outside the gene matches: 2. Here the CDR3 reads CSALAGSTDTQYF. The CDR3 DNA is TGCAGCGCCCTAGCGGGGAGCACAGATACGCAGTATTTT.

V usage is TRBV28 and J usage is TRBJ1-2; 7 positions agree with TRBD1. The V and J ends lost 3 bases and 7 bases, in that order; junction bases with no gene match: 8. Per the germline V gene, CDR1 is MDHEN and CDR2 is SYDVKM. The CDR3 spans 14 residues. CDR3 in DNA: TGTGCCAGCAGTTTTAGTGAGGGGGCAGGTGGCTACACCTTC. Translation gives CASSFSEGAGGYTF.

The CDR3 DNA is TGCGCCAGCAGCTTGGAATGGACAGCTACAACGGATACGCAGTATTTT. This gives the protein CASSLEWTATTDTQYF. The V call is TRBV5-1, the J call TRBJ2-3; a weak D match, TRBD1 (6 bases). The CDR3 is made up of 16 amino acids. Germline-derived CDR1 and CDR2 are SGHRS and YFSETQ. With 0 bases removed from V and 6 bases from J, the gap between germline ends came to 17 bases.

This clone was seen just once. The J gene is TRBJ2-5, the V gene TRBV5-6, with D unresolved. Per germline, CDR1 SGHDT and CDR2 YYEEEE. Trimming stripped 0 bases from V and 1 base from J, with 7 bases between. The CDR3 contains 14 residues. The CDR3 region has the DNA TGTGCCAGCAGCTTGGCGGCTAGCCAAGAGACCCAGTACTTC. Amino acid sequence: CASSLAASQETQYF.

This clone was recorded once. V and J are TRBV15 and TRBJ2-2, with 7 positions matching TRBD1. Germline CDR1 and CDR2: LNHNV and YYDKDF (reference sequence). This CDR3 comprises 16 residues. Trimming removed 3 bases from V and 2 bases from J; junction bases left unmatched: 6. CDR3 in amino acids: CATSSGQELNTGELFF. In DNA form, the CDR3 reads TGTGCCACCAGCAGTGGACAGGAGCTTAACACCGGGGAGCTGTTTTTT.

In its sample, this clone was seen once. The V gene is TRBV5-1, the J gene TRBJ2-5; the match to TRBD2 covers 10 bases. Trimming at V came to 5 bases and at J to 4 bases, leaving 5 bases not matched to a gene. Germline CDR1 and CDR2: SGHRS and YFSETQ. The CDR3 runs to 14 residues. CDR3 region: CASSERGGIETQYF. The CDR3 DNA is TGCGCCAGCAGTGAGCGGGGGGGCATAGAGACCCAGTACTTC.

The V gene is TRBV5-6, the J gene TRBJ2-7, with D perhaps TRBD2 (5 bases). V was trimmed by 0 bases and J by 0 bases, leaving 10 bases between them. The CDR3 extends over 15 amino acids. CDR1 SGHDT and CDR2 YYEEEE come from the germline V gene. The CDR3 here is CASSLDGLDSYEQYF. The CDR3 nucleotides read TGTGCCAGCAGCTTGGACGGACTGGACTCCTACGAGCAGTACTTC.

Concerning this clone itself: The sample has other DNA sequences that encode this CDR3 too. The chain couples TRBV4-3 to TRBJ2-7, with 10 bases identical to TRBD2. Germline CDR1 reads LGHNA; CDR2 reads YSLEER. The CDR3 is 15 amino acids. Trimming took 4 bases from V and 4 from J; bases not matched to a gene: 7. CDR3 DNA: TGCGCCAGCAGCCCGTCGGCTAGCGGGAGTTACGAGCAGTACTTC. This encodes CASSPSASGSYEQYF.

The chain couples TRBV7-2 to TRBJ2-7; a weak D match, TRBD2 (6 bases). Trimming stripped 4 bases from V and 3 bases from J, with 25 bases between. Germline-derived CDR1 and CDR2 are SGHTA and FQGNSA. This CDR3 region has 18 residues. The CDR3 coding sequence is TGTGCCAGCAGCTCGAGGGGAGGTCGGCCCTTATCGGGCTACGAGCAGTACTTC. Translated, it gives CASSSRGGRPLSGYEQYF.

The chain joins TRBV10-1 to TRBJ2-3, with TRBD1 matching 12 bases. The V segment lost 6 bases and the J segment 1 base; nucleotides outside the gene matches: 8. CDR1 is WNHNN and CDR2 is SYGVQD in the germline V gene (reference sequence). This CDR3 contains 17 residues. The DNA of the CDR3 is TGCGCCAGCAGCCCCGGGACAGGGGGCATTGGCACAGATACGCAGTATTTT. Its translation is CASSPGTGGIGTDTQYF.

The chain is built from TRBV5-6 and TRBJ1-5; no clear D. In germline, CDR1 is SGHDT, CDR2 YYEEEE. CDR3 size: 15 residues. Trimming pared 2 bases from V and 0 bases from J, leaving 9 bases between. The DNA for the CDR3 is TGTGCCAGCAGCTTTTACGGGAATAGCAATCAGCCCCAGCATTTT. As protein: CASSFYGNSNQPQHF. The full variable domain, its missing parts supplied by reference TRBV5-6 and TRBJ1-5, is DAGVTQSPTHLIKTRGQQVTLRCSPKSGHDTVSWYQQALGQGPQFIFQYYEEEERQRGNFPDRFSGHQFPNYSSELNVNALLLGDSALYLCASSFYGNSNQPQHFGDGTRLSIL.

On this clone itself: This same CDR3 is encoded by further DNA sequences in the sample. This chain uses TRBV6-1 with TRBJ2-1; no clear D gene. Germline loops: CDR1 MNHNS, CDR2 SASEGT. The CDR3 is 14 residues long. V shed 4 bases and J shed 0 bases, with 7 bases lying between them. Written as DNA, the CDR3 is TGTGCCAGCAGTGGAGCTAGCTCCTACAATGAGCAGTTCTTC. Protein: CASSGASSYNEQFF.

The chain joins TRBV7-8 to TRBJ2-5; D could derive from TRBD1 or TRBD2 (6 bases each). The V gene lost 2 bases and the J gene lost 7 bases, with 14 bases spanning the gap. CDR1 SGHVS and CDR2 FQNEAQ come from the germline V gene. The CDR3 spans 14 residues. CDR3 DNA sequence: TGTGCCAGCAGCTTAACAGGGACTTCAGGGACCCAGTACTTC. It specifies CASSLTGTSGTQYF.